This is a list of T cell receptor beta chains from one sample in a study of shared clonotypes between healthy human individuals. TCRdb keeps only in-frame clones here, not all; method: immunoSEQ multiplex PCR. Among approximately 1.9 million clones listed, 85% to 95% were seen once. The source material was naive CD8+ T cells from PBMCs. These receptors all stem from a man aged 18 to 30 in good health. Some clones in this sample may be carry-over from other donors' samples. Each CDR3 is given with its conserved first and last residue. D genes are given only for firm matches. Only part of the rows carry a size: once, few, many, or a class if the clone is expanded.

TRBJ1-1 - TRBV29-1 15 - TGCAGCGTGGACCTAGGGACTACGTTGAACACTGAAGCTTTCTTT CSVDLGTTLNTEAFF
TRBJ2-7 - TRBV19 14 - TGTGCCAGTAGTATAAGGTCCAGGGAAGACGAGCAGTACTTC CASSIRSREDEQYF
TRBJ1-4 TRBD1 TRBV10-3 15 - TGTGCCATCAGTGAGTCAGGGACAGGGGATGAAAAACTGTTTTTT CAISESGTGDEKLFF
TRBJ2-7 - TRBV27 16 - TGTGCCAGCAGTCTACATCTAGGGGACTCCTCCTACGAGCAGTACTTC CASSLHLGDSSYEQYF
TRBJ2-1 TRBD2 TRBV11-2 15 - TGTGCCAGCAGCTTAGCATCCCTAGCGGTCAATGAGCAGTTCTTC CASSLASLAVNEQFF
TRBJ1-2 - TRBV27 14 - TGTGCCAGCAGTTTAGCGGCAGCCACCTATGGCTACACCTTC CASSLAAATYGYTF
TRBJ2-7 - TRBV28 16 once TGTGCCAGCAGTAACCCCCGGGACTCCCTCTCCTACGAGCAGTACTTC CASSNPRDSLSYEQYF
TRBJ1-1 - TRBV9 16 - TGTGCCAGCAGCGTAGAATCTGTCAGGGTGGACACTGAAGCTTTCTTT CASSVESVRVDTEAFF
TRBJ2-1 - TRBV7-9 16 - TGTGCCAGCAGCCCAACCCCCACAGTTGCCTACAATGAGCAGTTCTTC CASSPTPTVAYNEQFF
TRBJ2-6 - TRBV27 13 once TGTGCCAGCAGCGTTCCTGGGGCCAACGTCCTGACTTTC CASSVPGANVLTF
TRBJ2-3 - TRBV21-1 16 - TGTGCCAGCAGTAGACTAGCGGGAGGTGGCACAGATACGCAGTATTTT CASSRLAGGGTDTQYF
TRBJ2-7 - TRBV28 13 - TGTGCCAGCAGCGTGGGACTCGTCTACGAGCAGTACTTC CASSVGLVYEQYF
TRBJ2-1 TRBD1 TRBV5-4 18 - TGTGCCAGCAGCTTGGGAATGTATAGGGACAGCTCCTACAATGAGCAGTTCTTC CASSLGMYRDSSYNEQFF
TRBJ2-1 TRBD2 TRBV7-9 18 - TGTGCCAGCAGCTCTCCGCCGGGACTAGCGGGAGAGGTCGATGAGCAGTTCTTC CASSSPPGLAGEVDEQFF
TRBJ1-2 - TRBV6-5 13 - TGTGCCAGCAGCCAAGACAGCCCTCGTGGCTACACCTTC CASSQDSPRGYTF
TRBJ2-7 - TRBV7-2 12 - TGTGCCAGCAGCTTCCTGGTATGGGAGCAGTACTTC CASSFLVWEQYF
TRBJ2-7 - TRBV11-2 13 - TGTGCCAGCAGCTTAACCGCAGGGCGGGAGCAGTACTTC CASSLTAGREQYF
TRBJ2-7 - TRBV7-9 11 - TGTGCCACCAACCCATTGGGCGAGCAGTACTTC CATNPLGEQYF
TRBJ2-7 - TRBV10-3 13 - TGTGCCATCAGACTACAGGGCTCCTACGAGCAGTACTTC CAIRLQGSYEQYF
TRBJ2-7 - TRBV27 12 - TGTGCCAGCAGTGCAACAGGGTTCGAGCAGTACTTC CASSATGFEQYF
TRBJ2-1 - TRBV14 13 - TGTGCCAGCAGCCAAGACATCCCCAATGAGCAGTTCTTC CASSQDIPNEQFF
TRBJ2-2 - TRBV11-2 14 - TGTGCCAGCAGCTTAGGCATCCTGGCCGGGGAGCTGTTTTTT CASSLGILAGELFF
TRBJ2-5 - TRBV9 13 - TGTGCCAGCAGCATACGGGAGCAAGAGACCCAGTACTTC CASSIREQETQYF
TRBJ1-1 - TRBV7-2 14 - TGTGCCAGCAGCCCACGATTAGCCCACACTGAAGCTTTCTTT CASSPRLAHTEAFF
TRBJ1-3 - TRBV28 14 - TGTGCCAGCAGTCCACCCAACTCTGGAAACACCATATATTTT CASSPPNSGNTIYF
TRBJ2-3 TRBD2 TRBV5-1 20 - TGCGCCAGCAGCTCTGGGGGACTAGCGGGCCCTATCTCTAGCACAGATACGCAGTATTTT CASSSGGLAGPISSTDTQYF
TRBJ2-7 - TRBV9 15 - TGTGCCAGCAGCTCGTGGAAGGACAGTGGCTACGAGCAGTACTTC CASSSWKDSGYEQYF
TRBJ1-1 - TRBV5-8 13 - TGTGCCAGCAGCTTAAATGTGCACACTGAAGCTTTCTTT CASSLNVHTEAFF
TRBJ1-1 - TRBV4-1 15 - TGCGCCAGCAGCCACCCAGGAGGGAGGGTCTCTGAAGCTTTCTTT CASSHPGGRVSEAFF
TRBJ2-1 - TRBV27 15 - TGTGCCAGCAGTAATACCGGGACTGGAGACAATGAGCAGTTCTTC CASSNTGTGDNEQFF
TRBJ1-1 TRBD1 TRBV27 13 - TGTGCCAGCAGTTTATCGGGCGACAGGGCACCTTTCTTT CASSLSGDRAPFF
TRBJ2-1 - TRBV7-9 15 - TGTGCCAGCAGCCATGGCAGGACAGACTACAATGAGCAGTTCTTC CASSHGRTDYNEQFF
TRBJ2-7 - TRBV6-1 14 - TGTGCCAGCAGTGAAGGACTCAGGGACTACGAGCAGTACTTC CASSEGLRDYEQYF
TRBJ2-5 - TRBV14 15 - TGTGCCAGCAGCCCCGGACTGATTCTTCAGGAGACCCAGTACTTC CASSPGLILQETQYF
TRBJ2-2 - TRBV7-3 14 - TGTGCCAGCAGCCCGGACAGAAACACCGGGGAGCTGTTTTTT CASSPDRNTGELFF
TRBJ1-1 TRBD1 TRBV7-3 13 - TGTGCCAGCGGACAGGGGGGATACACTGAAGCTTTCTTT CASGQGGYTEAFF
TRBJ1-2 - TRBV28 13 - TGTGCCAGCAGTTCCTCAGACACCTATGGCTACACCTTC CASSSSDTYGYTF
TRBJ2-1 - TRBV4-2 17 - TGTGCCAGCAGCCAAGCGGATAGGCTAGGCAAAAACAATGAGCAGTTCTTC CASSQADRLGKNNEQFF
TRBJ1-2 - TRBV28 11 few TGTGCCAGTCAGGACAGCCGTGGCTACACCTTC CASQDSRGYTF
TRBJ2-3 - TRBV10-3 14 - TGTGCCATCAGTGATTATCTAGCAACAGATACGCAGTATTTT CAISDYLATDTQYF
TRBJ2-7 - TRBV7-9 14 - TGTGCCAGCAGCGCCGGACACCTATTGGCCGAGCAGTACTTC CASSAGHLLAEQYF